The source of this T cell receptor beta chain is a study of shared clonotypes between healthy human individuals (TCRdb year 2020). Describing the broader study: The cohort included three men and a couple of women between 18 and 49 years of age. For each donor, CD4 naive and CD4 memory were each run on three plates, CD8 naive on two plates, and CD8 memory on one plate. To estimate repertoire size and how much clonotype sharing occurs between individuals, the study deeply sequenced the blood TCR repertoires of roughly 5 healthy adults. Each donor's leukapheresis produced roughly between roughly 0.9 and 9 billion PBMCs. Libraries were prepared and TCR repertoires were sequenced by different laboratories using diverse techniques, in order to increase sequencing depth and limit assay-specific biases.

CDR1 MDHEN and CDR2 SYDVKM were looked up in the germline V gene. The CDR3 holds 12 amino acids from the cysteine to the phenylalanine. Solely the CDR3 DNA is kept, with 36 bases framed from the first base. The V and J ends are trimmed by 6 bases and 7 bases, leaving 10 bases between them. Findings and caveats that apply to the study as a whole: Naive subsets generally had larger estimated clonotype richness than memory subsets. When several donors were compared, the shared fraction of clonotypes was 5% to 6.5% for naive CD4, about 4% for naive CD8, 2.3% for memory CD4, and roughly 0.4% for memory CD8. Incomplete sequencing was indicated by rarefaction of sorted-subset datasets, despite the large sequencing depth. Sampling was restricted to blood, and TCR repertoires in tissues likely differ from the TCR repertoires found in blood. Pairwise subsampling indicated that sequencing depth was expected to affect the degree of clonotype sharing among donors. The genetic and exposure-history diversity represented was limited by the small number of donors. Higher generation probabilities were observed for clonotypes shared by all four sorted-subset donors than for non-shared clonotypes.

The donors were healthy, HIV-negative adults who had no recently reported acute infections or vaccinations. Every donor was a Caucasian adult living in Nashville, Tennessee, USA. CD4+ T cells were enriched by magnetic negative selection, after which naive cells were positively selected on CD45RA and the negative fraction was taken as the memory subset. Blood was obtained by leukapheresis, after which PBMCs were separated by Ficoll-Histopaque density gradient centrifugation and cryopreserved in liquid nitrogen vapor phase. Purity and quantity of every magnetically sorted T cell population were checked by analytical flow cytometry. Genomic DNA was isolated from every sorted fraction and measured by UV absorbance on a Nanodrop 2000c. Remarks on this clone: Its recognized antigen is unknown. A far larger clone is one nucleotide away, so this likely arose from a read error. Other DNA variants within this sample encode the same CDR3.

Using the deep immunoSEQ assay, multiplex PCR amplified TCR CDR3 regions from genomic DNA. For each cell subset, the extracted genomic DNA was distributed evenly across all wells of several immunoSEQ 96-well plates, and each plate served as one replicate. For sorted subsets, around 0.2 ug of genomic DNA, equivalent to 25,000 to 35,000 T cell genomes, went into each replicate PCR. Purified libraries were measured with a Qubit 3.0 fluorometer, size-checked on a Bioanalyzer 2100, and measured again with the KAPA Library Quantification kit. Every immunoSEQ 96-well plate was sequenced on a dedicated single-read 150-cycle Illumina NextSeq 550 flow cell. As for the original processing: Because the immunoSEQ output included only junctional sequences and no quality scores, the filtering could not be the same as the filtering used for full-length reads. Sequences were annotated with PyIR, a Python wrapper for IgBLAST v1.9, and V/J genes and CDR3 were assigned using IMGT germline references. Reads with weak V/J assignments (E-value above 1e-6), missing CDR3, stop codons, out-of-frame junctions, or ambiguous translated residues were removed. V3J clonotypes were defined by identical inferred V gene, J gene, and CDR3 amino acid sequence. To compute the percentage overlap between repertoires, the number of shared unique clonotypes was divided by the size of the smaller repertoire. Richness of each repertoire was evaluated using RTK rarefaction, the Chao1 estimator, and Recon v2.1 estimates of unobserved clonotypes. For all TCRbeta clonotypes obtained by the gDNA method from several donors, generation probabilities were computed with OLGA. TCRdb's version of the immuneACCESS table is confined to in-frame rearrangements and falls short of the full clone set. An unresolved V gene accounts for under half of the shortfall where checked; the remainder is of unknown origin. V and J calls plus clone size are reproduced from that table; the DNA served to infer D and trimming. A total of about 1.1 million clones appear in this sample, 70% to 80% of them only once. The top ten constitute 0.6% to 0.7% of the sample.

The rearrangement joined TRBV28 to TRBJ1-5; no confident D gene assignment can be made. This TCR was sampled from a man between 18 and 29 years old in good health. Some clones in this sample may be carry-over from other donors' samples. Material: memory CD4+ T cells from PBMCs. What this sample's cell subset or site label stands for: CD45RA-negative fraction. CDR3 reads: CASRLLNQPQHF. The sequenced DNA: TGTGCCAGCAGGCTACTTAACCAGCCCCAGCATTTT.